The 10 T cell receptor beta chains reported below all come from one sample, sequenced in a study of cytomegalovirus exposure and HLA in healthy donors. The protocol was immunoSEQ multiplex PCR, while the TCRdb copy is restricted to in-frame clones and leaves out a portion. The table includes over 100,000 clones, about 95% detected once. Sequenced input: PBMCs. Receptors originate from a woman under 30 in good health and CMV-seronegative.

The genes are TRBV29-1 and TRBJ1-2; 7 bases line up with TRBD1. The germline CDR1 and CDR2 sequences are SQVTM and ANQGSEA. The CDR3 totals 13 residues. Trimming removed 5 bases from V and 5 bases from J; junction bases left unmatched: 8. The DNA for the CDR3 is TGCAGCGTTTTGACAGGGCCCCTATATGGCTACACCTTC. Its translation is CSVLTGPLYGYTF.

V is TRBV7-6 and J is TRBJ1-1, with TRBD1 matching 9 bases. The CDR3 has 15 residues. V trimming: 5 bases; J trimming: 1 base; junction bases outside the gene matches: 5. Germline V gene sequence: CDR1 SGHVS, CDR2 FNYEAQ. The CDR3 DNA reads TGTGCCAGCAGCAGGGGGACAGGGACGAACACTGAAGCTTTCTTT. It specifies CASSRGTGTNTEAFF.

This chain joins TRBV5-4 and TRBJ1-2, with D unresolved. This CDR3 comprises 14 residues. The V end was cut by 1 base, the J end by 0 bases, with 7 bases between. Germline V gene lookup returns CDR1 SGHNT and CDR2 YYREEE (reference sequence). CDR3 residues: CASSLTATNYGYTF. CDR3 DNA: TGTGCCAGCAGCTTGACAGCCACTAACTATGGCTACACCTTC.

The gene calls are TRBV18 and TRBJ2-5, with 10 bases aligning to TRBD1. The CDR3 covers 15 residues. Germline V gene lookup returns CDR1 KGHSH and CDR2 LQKENI. V lost 5 bases, J lost 5 bases, and 8 bases stayed unmatched. The CDR3 DNA reads TGTGCCAGCTCAAGAGGGACAGGGGCAAAGGAGACCCAGTACTTC. It specifies CASSRGTGAKETQYF.

This chain uses TRBV28 with TRBJ2-7; 7 positions agree with TRBD1. Unmatched junction bases numbered 10, after V lost 9 bases and J lost 2 bases. The germline gives CDR1 MDHEN, CDR2 SYDVKM. The CDR3 runs 14 residues. In nucleotides, the CDR3 is TGTGCCAGTCACCCCGGGACAGCGACCTACGAGCAGTACTTC. Protein: CASHPGTATYEQYF.

The chain carries TRBV6-4 and TRBJ2-1; D may be TRBD1 (6 bases). Trimming took 4 bases from V and 10 from J, leaving 17 bases between them. The germline V gene encodes CDR1 MRHNA and CDR2 SNTAGT. The length of the CDR3 is 14 residues. Here the CDR3 reads CASSAAGDITEQFF. The CDR3 coding sequence is TGTGCCAGCAGTGCGGCAGGGGATATTACAGAGCAGTTCTTC.

This rearrangement joins TRBV7-3 to TRBJ2-2; D is perhaps TRBD1 (6 bases). The V gene's germline CDR1 is SGHTA and CDR2 FQGTGA. This CDR3 has 13 amino acids. V dropped 8 bases and J dropped 4 bases, with 11 bases sitting between them. The CDR3 here is CASENRVTGELFF. In nucleotides, the CDR3 is TGTGCCAGCGAAAACAGGGTCACCGGGGAGCTGTTTTTT.

This chain connects TRBV7-9 to TRBJ2-1, with 8 nucleotides matching TRBD2. The germline V gene encodes CDR1 SEHNR and CDR2 FQNEAQ (reference sequence). The CDR3 loop spans 14 amino acids. The V gene end was trimmed by 4 bases and the J gene end by 10 bases; junction bases not matched to a gene: 9. CDR3 region: CASSSGGLGLEQFF. The DNA for the CDR3 is TGTGCCAGCAGCTCTGGGGGACTAGGTCTGGAGCAGTTCTTC.

The V call is TRBV4-3, the J call TRBJ1-5; no definite D call. Trimming shortened V by 0 bases and J by 6 bases, and 6 bases separated the two germline ends. This CDR3 comprises 13 residues. Germline V CDR1 and CDR2: LGHNA, YSLEER. This CDR3 reads CASSQDSGQPQHF. CDR3 nucleotide sequence: TGCGCCAGCAGCCAAGATAGTGGTCAGCCCCAGCATTTT.

This clone has a handful of counts. The J gene is TRBJ2-7, the V gene TRBV29-1; 11 bases map to TRBD2. The V and J ends lost 1 base and 3 bases, in that order; junction bases with no gene match: 8. Germline CDR1 SQVTM, CDR2 ANQGSEA. The CDR3 spans 16 residues. The CDR3 bases are TGCAGCGTTGAAGGCGCCGGGACTAGCGGAGACTACGAGCAGTACTTC. This sequence encodes CSVEGAGTSGDYEQYF.